This T cell receptor beta chain was documented in a study of cytomegalovirus exposure and HLA in healthy donors. Use of 60 Vbeta and 13 Jbeta primers characterized the PCR. TCRdb's table, derived via immunoSEQ multiplex PCR, lists solely in-frame clones and lacks some. This sample has 90,000 to 130,000 clones, with 65% to 80% found just once. Germline CDR1 reads MNHEY; CDR2 reads SVGAGI. The CDR3 length is 15 residues. V lost 0 bases and J 1 base, leaving 9 bases between the germline ends. The TCR originated in a woman between 55 and 75 years old in good health and CMV-seropositive. Sequencing was done on a sample of PBMCs. The chain is built from TRBV6-5 and TRBJ1-1; possible D gene TRBD1, 5 bases. This chain's CDR3 is CASSYSRVWNTEAFF. The CDR3 DNA is TGTGCCAGCAGTTACTCCAGGGTCTGGAACACTGAAGCTTTCTTT.